The rows below give T cell receptor beta chains drawn from one sample of a study of CD8 T cells in Susac syndrome. From the immunoSEQ multiplex PCR reads, TCRdb called clonotypes with MiXCR, one entry per CDR3 protein. The table includes under 250,000 distinct CDR3 sequences, roughly 93% detected once. The specimen sequenced was CD4+ T cells from PBMCs. These receptors all come from a human donor with multiple sclerosis. Both conserved end residues are part of each CDR3. A D gene is named only where the DNA matches it firmly. Clone size is shown for a subset of rows, as once, few, many or a class of expanded clone.

abundance	v_gene	j_gene	d_gene	CDR3nt	CDR3aa
.	TRBV20-1	TRBJ1-1	.	TGCAGGGGAGGCGACACTGAAGCTTTCTTT	CRGGDTEAFF
.	TRBV12-3/TRBV12-4	TRBJ2-2	TRBD2	TGTGCCAGCAGTTTCGGGCTAGCGGGGAACACCGGGGAGCTGTTTTTT	CASSFGLAGNTGELFF
.	TRBV20-1	TRBJ2-1	TRBD2	TGCAGTGCTAGAGATTGGGTCGGTCTAGCGGGAGATGTTTCCTACAATGAGCAGTTCTTC	CSARDWVGLAGDVSYNEQFF
once	TRBV5-1	TRBJ1-1	.	TGCGCCAGCAGCTTCCTTACCGGCGACACTGAAGCTTTCTTT	CASSFLTGDTEAFF
.	TRBV20-1	TRBJ1-1	.	TGCAGTGCTAGTATACCTCCTGAAGCTTTCTTT	CSASIPPEAFF
.	TRBV3-1	TRBJ2-3	TRBD2	TGTGCCAGCAGCCGACTAGCGGGGGGGCCCGGAGATACGCAGTATTTT	CASSRLAGGPGDTQYF
.	TRBV29-1	TRBJ1-1	.	TGCAGCGTCCATACACGACAGGCCATGAACACTGAAGCTTTCTTT	CSVHTRQAMNTEAFF
.	TRBV30	TRBJ1-5	.	TGTGCCTGGAGTGGAGGGAATAGCAATCAGCCCCAGCATTTT	CAWSGGNSNQPQHF
.	TRBV12-3/TRBV12-4	TRBJ1-5	TRBD1	TGTGCCACAGGACAGGGGGCCGGGCAGCCCCAGCATTTT	CATGQGAGQPQHF
once	TRBV7-9	TRBJ2-5	TRBD2	TGTGCCAGCACCACTAGCGGGAGACAGACCCAGTACTTC	CASTTSGRQTQYF
.	TRBV28	TRBJ2-7	TRBD1	TGTGCCAGCAGTCGGGCAGGGGGCTCCTACGAGCAGTACTTC	CASSRAGGSYEQYF
.	TRBV3-1	TRBJ1-2	TRBD1	TGTGCCAGCAGCCCTAGGACAGGGGGGAACCGCGTTGACTACACCTTC	CASSPRTGGNRVDYTF
.	TRBV4-2	TRBJ2-7	TRBD2	TGTGCCAGCAGCTTGACTAGCGGGGGGTCCTACGAGCAGTACTTC	CASSLTSGGSYEQYF
.	TRBV6-2/TRBV6-3	TRBJ2-7	.	TGTGCCAGCAGTTACGTTTCGGACTCCTACGAGCAGTACTTC	CASSYVSDSYEQYF
.	TRBV3-1	TRBJ1-2	.	TGTGCCAGCAGCCATCTTTCGGGGCATGGCTACACCTTC	CASSHLSGHGYTF
.	TRBV28	TRBJ2-7	TRBD1	TGTGCCAGCAGTCCCCGGGACAGGGTCTCCGAGCAGTACTTC	CASSPRDRVSEQYF
.	TRBV5-4	TRBJ2-1	.	TGTGCCAGCAGCTTGGGGGTCGCTTCCTCCTACAATGAGCAGTTCTTC	CASSLGVASSYNEQFF
.	TRBV20-1	TRBJ2-5	TRBD1	TGCAGTGCTCCCGGGACAGGGGGCGCAGAGACCCAGTACTTC	CSAPGTGGAETQYF
.	TRBV29-1	TRBJ2-1	.	TGCAGCGTCCGAGGGGGAGGGACAGCCTACAATGAGCAGTTCTTC	CSVRGGGTAYNEQFF
once	TRBV2	TRBJ1-1	.	TGTGCCAGCAGTGTAGGGACGTACACTGAAGCTTTCTTT	CASSVGTYTEAFF
.	TRBV30	TRBJ2-3	TRBD2	TGTGCCTGGAGTGGGACTAGCGGGAGTGGCACAGATACGCAGTATTTT	CAWSGTSGSGTDTQYF
.	TRBV29-1	TRBJ1-1	.	TGCAGCGCTGAGAACACTGAAGCTTTCTTT	CSAENTEAFF
.	TRBV19	TRBJ1-4	.	TGTGCCAGTAGTGATGAGGACCTTGGTAATGAAAAACTGTTTTTT	CASSDEDLGNEKLFF
few	TRBV6-2/TRBV6-3	TRBJ1-1	.	TGTGCCAGCAGTTACAGCCTGAACACTGAAGCTTTCTTT	CASSYSLNTEAFF
.	TRBV10-3	TRBJ2-2	.	TGTGCCATCAGTTTCGTACCGGGACAGAACACCGGGGAGCTGTTTTTT	CAISFVPGQNTGELFF
.	TRBV6-1	TRBJ2-2	.	TGTGCCAGCAGAGTTACAGGTGGCGGGGAGCTGTTTTTT	CASRVTGGGELFF
.	TRBV4-2	TRBJ1-4	TRBD1	TGTGCCAGCAGCCAACCGACAGGGATGTTTTTT	CASSQPTGMFF
.	TRBV6-2/TRBV6-3	TRBJ1-2	TRBD1	TGTGCCAGCAGTTACCCCCAGACAGGGGTTGGCTACACCTTC	CASSYPQTGVGYTF
.	TRBV7-3	TRBJ2-3	TRBD2	TGTGCCAGCAGCTTAAAGCCGACTAGCGGGGGGGCCCCGAGCACAGATACGCAGTATTTT	CASSLKPTSGGAPSTDTQYF
.	TRBV7-9	TRBJ1-1	.	TGTGCCAGCATGCCGGGCGGGGGGAACACTGAAGCTTTCTTT	CASMPGGGNTEAFF
.	TRBV2	TRBJ2-2	TRBD1	TGTGCCAGCAGTGCGGGATCCCGGGACAGCGGGGAGCTGTTTTTT	CASSAGSRDSGELFF
.	TRBV5-1	TRBJ2-7	TRBD1	TGCGCCAGCAGCTTAGAGACAGGGGGCGAGCAGTACTTC	CASSLETGGEQYF
once	TRBV6-5	TRBJ2-2	TRBD1	TGTGCCACCAGGAGGGACAGGCCCGGGGAGCTGTTTTTT	CATRRDRPGELFF
.	TRBV7-9	TRBJ1-2	TRBD1	TGTGCCAGCAGCTCCATACAGGGGGGCTACACCTTC	CASSSIQGGYTF
.	TRBV2	TRBJ2-1	.	TGTGCCAGCAGTGACATTTACAATGAGCAGTTCTTC	CASSDIYNEQFF
.	TRBV13	TRBJ1-1	.	TGTGCCAGCAGCTTAGAAGGGGCAGGGTTCACTGAAGCTTTCTTT	CASSLEGAGFTEAFF
.	TRBV24-1	TRBJ2-1	.	TGTGCCACCAGCTCCCGGGCGTTAGCCATCCGAGATGAGCAGTTCTTC	CATSSRALAIRDEQFF
.	TRBV5-4	TRBJ2-7	TRBD2	TGTGCCAGCAGCTTGCGGGGGGGCCCAGGCTACGAGCAGTACTTC	CASSLRGGPGYEQYF
.	TRBV20-1	TRBJ2-2	TRBD2	TGCAGTGCTGGTACAAAGCGGGGCAACACCGGGGAGCTGTTTTTT	CSAGTKRGNTGELFF
.	TRBV10-1	TRBJ2-5	.	TGCGCCAGCAGCCCGGGACGGGCGGGGACCCAGTACTTC	CASSPGRAGTQYF
.	TRBV29-1	TRBJ2-3	.	TGCAGCGTTGAAGAGGGCCTGCGCACAGATACGCAGTATTTT	CSVEEGLRTDTQYF
once	TRBV3-1	TRBJ1-6	.	TGTGCCAGCAGCCAAGATCTTCGGAACTCCTATAATTCACCCCTCCACTTT	CASSQDLRNSYNSPLHF
.	TRBV23-1	TRBJ1-5	TRBD1	TGCGCCAGCAGTCAACCCGCTGACAGGGGGGATCAGCCCCAGCATTTT	CASSQPADRGDQPQHF
.	TRBV23-1	TRBJ1-3	.	TGCGCCAGCAGCGGGATTAAACAGGTCCGCTCTGAAAACACCATATATTTT	CASSGIKQVRSENTIYF
few	TRBV19	TRBJ2-3	TRBD1	TGTGCCAGTACCCGGACAGGGGGCACAGATACGCAGTATTTT	CASTRTGGTDTQYF
.	TRBV6-5	TRBJ1-1	.	TGTGCCAGCAGTTACCGAGGGCAGCGTGGCACTGAAGCTTTCTTT	CASSYRGQRGTEAFF
once	TRBV7-9	TRBJ2-6	.	TGTGCCAGCAGCCCAGGGGTGGGTGCTGGTTTCTCTGGGGCCAACGTCCTGACTTTC	CASSPGVGAGFSGANVLTF
.	TRBV2	TRBJ2-1	.	TGTGCCAGCACTATGGAGAGAGACATCAATGAGCAGTTCTTC	CASTMERDINEQFF
.	TRBV19	TRBJ2-2	TRBD1	TGTGCCAGTAGTCCCAAGACAGGGATCACCGGGGAGCTGTTTTTT	CASSPKTGITGELFF
.	TRBV5-6	TRBJ2-1	TRBD2	TGTGCCAGCAGCTGGACGGGACTAGCGAATGACAATGAGCAGTTCTTC	CASSWTGLANDNEQFF
.	TRBV24-1	TRBJ2-1	.	TGTGCCACCAGTGAGTCTAGGGCCGGTAATGAGCAGTTCTTC	CATSESRAGNEQFF
once	TRBV5-1	TRBJ2-3	.	TGCGCCAGCAGCTTGGAGGGTCGGTACACAGATACGCAGTATTTT	CASSLEGRYTDTQYF